This TCR beta chain stems from a study of blood T cell repertoires in COVID-19. Study details: Sites in the United States, Italy and Spain provided acute and convalescent COVID-19 samples. Nucleic acid was either cDNA or gDNA, and it came from T cells, B-cell-depleted T cells, or PBMCs.

Methods used by the authors: The authors estimated nucleated cell counts from reference gene primer amplification. TCRdb keeps only in-frame clones here, not all; method: immunoSEQ multiplex PCR. V and J calls and clone size are given by that table; D and trimming were obtained from the DNA. This repertoire shows approximately 32,000 clones, just over 85% found once; its top ten account for 4.5% to 5%. There are 14 residues in the CDR3. Germline V gene lookup returns CDR1 LNHDA and CDR2 SQIVND (reference sequence). V trimming: 7 bases; J trimming: 0 bases; junction bases outside the gene matches: 1. The sequenced material came from peripheral blood. This TCR was sampled from a woman in her sixties or seventies with active COVID-19. The chain carries TRBV19 and TRBJ2-2, with TRBD1 identical over 8 bases. The CDR3 bases are TGTGCCAGTAAGACAGGGGCGAACACCGGGGAGCTGTTTTTT. The encoded protein is CASKTGANTGELFF.